The 27 T cell receptor beta chains below all came from one sample that was sequenced in a study of blood T cell repertoires in COVID-19. Produced via immunoSEQ multiplex PCR; TCRdb's table is partial and in-frame only. This table holds a few hundred thousand clones, over 80% found once. Material for sequencing was PBMCs or T cells enriched from blood (not recorded which). These receptors all come from a woman aged 18-29 years who had recovered from COVID-19.

The table lists this clone with a count of one. V usage is TRBV5-4 and J usage is TRBJ2-1, with 9 bases that match TRBD2. The CDR3 sequence is 16 residues long. Germline lookup yields CDR1 SGHNT and CDR2 YYREEE (reference sequence). The junction had 9 bases not matched to a gene; V was cut back by 4 bases and J by 4 bases. The CDR3 nucleotides are TGTGCCAGCAGCGGCCATAGCGGGGGACTTTACAATGAGCAGTTCTTC. Residues: CASSGHSGGLYNEQFF.

The chain has TRBV7-9 and TRBJ2-1; 8 bases are a match to TRBD1. Germline loops: CDR1 SEHNR, CDR2 FQNEAQ (reference sequence). The CDR3 extends over 15 amino acids. V gave up 4 bases and J gave up 3 bases; unmatched junction bases: 5. CDR3 protein: CASSSRDRIYNEQFF. In DNA, the CDR3 is TGTGCCAGCAGCTCCCGGGACAGGATCTACAATGAGCAGTTCTTC. The full variable domain, completed using reference TRBV7-9 and TRBJ2-1, is DTGVSQNPRHKITKRGQNVTFRCDPISEHNRLYWYRQTLGQGPEFLTYFQNEAQLEKSRLLSDRFSAERPKGSFSTLEIQRTEQGDSAMYLCASSSRDRIYNEQFFGPGTRLTVL.

This chain joins TRBV6-1 and TRBJ2-5; no firm D call. Trimming left V 7 bases short and J 3 bases short, with 12 bases between. This CDR3 spans 13 amino acids. Germline values: CDR1 MNHNS, CDR2 SASEGT. CDR3 region: CASTEYREETQYF. CDR3 DNA: TGTGCCAGCACGGAGTATCGGGAAGAGACCCAGTACTTC.

The V and J genes are TRBV27 and TRBJ1-5, with a weak D call TRBD1 (6 bases). V lost 1 base and J lost 7, with 11 bases in between. The CDR3 totals 14 residues. The germline V gene encodes CDR1 MNHEY and CDR2 SMNVEV (reference sequence). The CDR3 is CASSLWGPGQPQHF. The CDR3 DNA follows: TGTGCCAGCAGTTTATGGGGGCCTGGCCAGCCCCAGCATTTT.

The rearrangement joins TRBV6-5 to TRBJ1-1, with no clear D. CDR1 MNHEY and CDR2 SVGAGI come from the germline V gene. Trimming pared 6 bases from V and 3 bases from J, leaving 14 bases between. The CDR3 is made up of 14 amino acids. DNA of the CDR3: TGTGCCAGCAGACAGCCCTTGGGCGACACTGAAGCTTTCTTT. Translation gives CASRQPLGDTEAFF.

This chain uses TRBV20-1 with TRBJ1-6; possible D gene TRBD1, 5 bases. CDR1 DFQATT and CDR2 SNEGSKA come from the germline V gene (reference sequence). V lost 3 bases and J lost 7, with 7 bases in between. The CDR3 covers 12 residues. CDR3 sequence: CSASNRNSPLHF. CDR3 bases: TGCAGTGCTAGTAACAGGAATTCACCCCTCCACTTT.

This clone has a handful of counts. The chain has TRBV28 and TRBJ1-6, with D possibly being TRBD1 (5 bases). This CDR3 contains 13 residues. CDR1 is MDHEN, CDR2 SYDVKM, per germline. V dropped 7 bases and J dropped 7 bases, with 11 bases sitting between them. CDR3 residues: CASIRPGNSPLHF. The DNA of the CDR3 is TGTGCCAGCATTCGACCAGGGAATTCACCCCTCCACTTT.

This clone was seen just once. The sample contains more than one DNA sequence encoding this CDR3. The chain recombines TRBV5-1 with TRBJ2-1, with 11 positions matching TRBD2. The CDR3 totals 15 residues. Germline V CDR1 and CDR2: SGHRS, YFSETQ. With 4 bases clipped from V and 5 bases from J, the junction kept 5 bases outside the gene matches. CDR3 coding DNA: TGCGCCAGCAGCCTACTAGCGGGGGCCAACAATGAGCAGTTCTTC. Translating gives CASSLLAGANNEQFF.

The chain is built from TRBV3-1 (or the pseudogene TRBV3-2) and TRBJ1-1; no clear D. In germline, CDR1 is LGHDT, CDR2 YNNKEL (reference sequence). The CDR3 has 14 residues. Trimming pared 0 bases from V and 1 base from J, leaving 6 bases between. The CDR3 bases are TGTGCCAGCAGCCAAGAGGTCGGGAACACTGAAGCTTTCTTT. Protein: CASSQEVGNTEAFF.

This chain joins TRBV27 and TRBJ1-4; 7 bases are a match to TRBD1. CDR1 is MNHEY, CDR2 SMNVEV, per germline (reference sequence). Trimming removed 10 bases from V and 7 bases from J; junction bases left unmatched: 12. This CDR3 contains 14 residues. The CDR3 DNA reads TGTGCCACCCGACAGGGTCGGGCTCGTGAAAAACTGTTTTTT. Amino acid sequence: CATRQGRAREKLFF. The variable domain in full, completed from reference TRBV27 and TRBJ1-4, reads EAQVTQNPRYLITVTGKKLTVTCSQNMNHEYMSWYRQDPGLGLRQIYYSMNVEVTDKGDVPEGYKVSRKEKRNFPLILESPSPNQTSLYFCATRQGRAREKLFFGSGTQLSVL.

There are a few counts of this clone. The chain couples TRBV7-3 to TRBJ1-3; D is ambiguous. Trimming stripped 8 bases from V and 4 bases from J, with 12 bases between. The germline V gene has CDR1 SGHTA and CDR2 FQGTGA. The length of the CDR3 is 13 residues. As DNA, the CDR3 is TGTGCCAGCCGGCGGGCTCCGGGAAACACCATATATTTT. It codes for CASRRAPGNTIYF.

The J gene is TRBJ2-2, the V gene TRBV6-4, with 10 bases lining up with TRBD2. V gave up 0 bases and J gave up 0 bases; unmatched junction bases: 4. CDR3 length equals 18 residues. From germline, CDR1 is MRHNA and CDR2 SNTAGT. The DNA of the CDR3 is TGTGCCAGCAGTGACTCGACTAGCGGGTACTCGAACACCGGGGAGCTGTTTTTT. Its protein is CASSDSTSGYSNTGELFF.

This clone has only a few counts. The chain employs TRBV19 and TRBJ1-6, with a tentative D call TRBD1 (5 bases). The CDR3 sequence is 16 residues long. With 5 bases removed from V and 5 bases from J, the gap between germline ends came to 16 bases. The germline gives CDR1 LNHDA, CDR2 SQIVND (reference sequence). Here the CDR3 reads CASSYSGGGDNSPLHF. The DNA of the CDR3 is TGTGCCAGTAGTTATTCCGGAGGAGGGGATAATTCACCCCTCCACTTT.

V gene TRBV19 combines with J gene TRBJ2-7; TRBD2 is a possible D gene (6 bases). The CDR3 spans 14 residues. V shed 3 bases and J shed 0 bases, with 9 bases lying between them. Germline V gene data show CDR1 as LNHDA and CDR2 as SQIVND (reference sequence). Here the CDR3 DNA reads TGTGCCAGTAGTATTGGGGGGAGCTCCTACGAGCAGTACTTC. This sequence encodes CASSIGGSSYEQYF.

V usage is TRBV3-1 (or the pseudogene TRBV3-2) and J usage is TRBJ2-7; 13 bases align to TRBD2. This CDR3 is 15 amino acids long. With V trimmed by 0 bases and J by 8 bases, 4 bases remained unmatched. CDR1 is LGHDT, CDR2 YNNKEL, per germline (reference sequence). CDR3 amino acids: CASSQDGGTSGKQYF. The CDR3, as DNA: TGTGCCAGCAGCCAAGATGGGGGGACTAGCGGGAAGCAGTACTTC.

The chain is built from TRBV7-2 and TRBJ1-3; the D gene is possibly TRBD1 (5 bases). CDR3 length: 15 amino acids. The germline V gene has CDR1 SGHTA and CDR2 FQGNSA. Deletions cut 5 bases from V and 1 base from J, with 12 bases between. DNA for the CDR3: TGTGCCAGCAGCGCCGGGGGGACGTCTGGAAACACCATATATTTT. It codes for CASSAGGTSGNTIYF.

The chain is built from TRBV6-4 and TRBJ2-1; the match to TRBD1 covers 9 bases. The CDR3 is made up of 15 amino acids. CDR1 is MRHNA and CDR2 is SNTAGT in the germline V gene. V lost 6 bases to trimming and J lost 1 base; unmatched junction nucleotides: 4. The chain's CDR3 is CASSPGQGSYNEQFF. In nucleotides, the CDR3 is TGTGCCAGCAGCCCCGGACAGGGGTCCTACAATGAGCAGTTCTTC.

V and J are TRBV6-5 and TRBJ1-1, with a weak D call TRBD1 (6 bases). Trimming removed 7 bases from V and 6 bases from J, with 21 bases in between. This CDR3 has 15 residues. Germline CDR1 MNHEY, CDR2 SVGAGI. The CDR3 region is CASNPLGGGQSEAFF. In DNA, the CDR3 is TGTGCCAGCAACCCCCTTGGTGGGGGACAATCTGAAGCTTTCTTT.

The V and J genes are TRBV2 and TRBJ2-2, with D perhaps TRBD1 (6 bases). V was cut by 2 bases and J by 3 bases, with 7 bases left in between. The CDR3 is made up of 14 amino acids. The V gene's germline CDR1 is SNHLY and CDR2 FYNNEI. CDR3 bases: TGTGCCAGCAGTGAAAGGGGGTACACCGGGGAGCTGTTTTTT. Translation: CASSERGYTGELFF.

Only one count was recorded for this clone. This chain connects TRBV5-1 to TRBJ1-1; 7 positions agree with TRBD1. V lost 5 bases and J lost 3; bases outside the gene matches: 4. This CDR3 is built from 13 residues. Germline CDR1 is SGHRS and CDR2 is YFSETQ. The DNA for the CDR3 is TGCGCCAGCAGAACAGGGGAAGACACTGAAGCTTTCTTT. Protein sequence: CASRTGEDTEAFF.

On this clone itself: The sample contains more than one DNA sequence encoding this CDR3. The chain employs TRBV18 and TRBJ1-2, with 7 bases matching TRBD1. CDR3 length: 15 residues. The germline V gene encodes CDR1 KGHSH and CDR2 LQKENI. Trimming took 3 bases from V and 2 from J; bases not matched to a gene: 6. CDR3 bases: TGTGCCAGCTCACCCTCGACAGGGAACAACTATGGCTACACCTTC. Translation: CASSPSTGNNYGYTF.

V and J are TRBV28 and TRBJ1-5; D is ambiguous. V dropped 6 bases and J dropped 5 bases, with 8 bases sitting between them. This CDR3 has 12 amino acids. Germline CDR1 MDHEN, CDR2 SYDVKM. CDR3 DNA: TGTGCCAGCAGGGAGGAATATCAGCCCCAGCATTTT. Its protein product is CASREEYQPQHF.

The chain joins TRBV4-2 to TRBJ2-3, with 8 bases fitting TRBD2. Trimming removed 1 base from V and 2 bases from J; junction bases left unmatched: 8. This CDR3 is 17 amino acids long. Germline CDR1 LGHNA, CDR2 YNFKEQ. The chain's CDR3 is CASSQAGSSGPTDTQYF. CDR3 DNA: TGTGCCAGCAGCCAAGCAGGATCTAGCGGGCCCACAGATACGCAGTATTTT.

This clone was picked up one time. V usage is TRBV6-1 and J usage is TRBJ1-5; weak D call: TRBD1 (6 bases). The V and J ends lost 1 base and 9 bases respectively, with 25 bases between them. Looked up from germline, CDR1 is MNHNS and CDR2 is SASEGT. The CDR3 runs to 18 residues. CDR3 DNA sequence: TGTGCCAGCAGTGAAGTAGGATGGGGACACATCAACGCAGGGCCCCAGCATTTT. Amino acid sequence: CASSEVGWGHINAGPQHF.

This sequence joins TRBV20-1 and TRBJ1-2; D ambiguous. The CDR3 has 11 amino acids. CDR1 DFQATT and CDR2 SNEGSKA come from the germline V gene (reference sequence). The germline V and J ends were trimmed by 7 bases and 2 bases, with 8 bases remaining between them. In DNA form, the CDR3 reads TGCAGTGGAACAAAGAACTATGGCTACACCTTC. The encoded protein is CSGTKNYGYTF.

The CDR3 DNA reads as TGCAGCGCCACTCCGATGGCCGGGAGTTACACCTTC. Translated, it gives CSATPMAGSYTF. The gene calls are TRBV29-1 and TRBJ1-2; D unresolved. Looked up from germline, CDR1 is SQVTM and CDR2 is ANQGSEA. The CDR3 is 12 amino acids. Trimming removed 7 bases at V and 11 bases at J, with 20 bases between.

The chain is built from TRBV7-2 and TRBJ2-1, with TRBD1 matching over 9 bases. There are 14 residues in the CDR3. V was pared by 5 bases and J by 6 bases, with 5 bases of the junction left unmatched. Germline loops: CDR1 SGHTA, CDR2 FQGNSA. The CDR3, as DNA: TGTGCCAGCAGCCCGCAGACAGGGGGCAATGAGCAGTTCTTC. It translates to CASSPQTGGNEQFF.